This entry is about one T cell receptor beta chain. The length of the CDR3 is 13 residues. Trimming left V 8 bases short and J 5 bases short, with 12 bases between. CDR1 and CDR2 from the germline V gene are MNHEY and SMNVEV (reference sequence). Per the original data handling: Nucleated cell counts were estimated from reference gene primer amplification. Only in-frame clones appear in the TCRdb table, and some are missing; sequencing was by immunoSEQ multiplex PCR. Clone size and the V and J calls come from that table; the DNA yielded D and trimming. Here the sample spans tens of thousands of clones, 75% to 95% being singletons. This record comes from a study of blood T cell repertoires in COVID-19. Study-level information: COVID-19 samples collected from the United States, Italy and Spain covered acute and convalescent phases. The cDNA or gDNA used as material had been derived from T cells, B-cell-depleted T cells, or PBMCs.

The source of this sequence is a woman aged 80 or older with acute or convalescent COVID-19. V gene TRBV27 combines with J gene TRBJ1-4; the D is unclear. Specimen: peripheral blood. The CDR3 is CASPTMTNEKLFF. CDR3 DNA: TGTGCCAGCCCCACCATGACAAATGAAAAACTGTTTTTT.